Shown below are 27 T cell receptor beta chains from a single sample sequenced in a study of CD8 T cells in ankylosing spondylitis. TCRdb used MiXCR to reprocess the 5' RACE reads, holding one entry per CDR3 protein. The profile shows about 89,000 distinct CDR3 sequences, 25% to 35% of them singletons. Sequenced: blood, either unsorted or a sorted T cell fraction (not recorded which). These receptors were collected from a male donor with ankylosing spondylitis or in good health (not recorded which).

The J gene is TRBJ2-1, the V gene TRBV20-1, with D maybe TRBD1 (5 bases). The V and J ends lost 5 bases and 3 bases respectively, with 11 bases between them. The CDR3 extends over 13 amino acids. Germline V gene lookup returns CDR1 DFQATT and CDR2 SNEGSKA (reference sequence). The CDR3 loop is CSACPRDYNEQFF. The CDR3 nucleotides are TGCAGTGCTTGCCCCAGGGACTACAATGAGCAGTTCTTC.

V is TRBV20-1 and J is TRBJ2-3; D unclear. Trimming took off 3 bases at V and 4 bases at J, with 11 bases between the two ends. Per the germline V gene, CDR1 is DFQATT and CDR2 is SNEGSKA (reference sequence). The CDR3 totals 13 residues. CDR3 bases: TGCAGTGCTAGTACAACAGATCCAGATACGCAGTATTTT. Translating it yields CSASTTDPDTQYF.

The table lists this clonotype with a few counts. The chain has TRBV20-1 and TRBJ2-1, with 8 bases aligning to TRBD2. J lost 5 bases, V lost 2 bases, and 5 bases had no gene match. The CDR3 contains 14 residues. From germline, CDR1 is DFQATT and CDR2 SNEGSKA (reference sequence). The CDR3, as DNA: TGCAGTGCTAGACGGGGGGGCGGAAACAATGAGCAGTTCTTC. Its protein is CSARRGGGNNEQFF.

The chain has TRBV5-6 and TRBJ2-7, with D unresolved. Trimming took 2 bases from V and 1 from J, leaving 7 bases between them. CDR1 and CDR2 (germline): SGHDT, YYEEEE. CDR3 length: 13 residues. CDR3: CASSLAVSYEQYV. CDR3 nucleotide sequence: TGTGCCAGCAGCTTAGCCGTATCCTACGAGCAGTACGTC.

The gene calls are TRBV28 and TRBJ2-2, with 7 bases that match TRBD2. Germline V gene lookup returns CDR1 MDHEN and CDR2 SYDVKM. After removal of 4 bases from V and 4 bases from J, the junction contained 24 bases not matched to a gene. This CDR3 contains 21 residues. Here the CDR3 reads CASSSLRLLLAPNEATGELFF. CDR3 nucleotide sequence: TGTGCCAGCAGTTCCCTCCGACTTTTACTAGCGCCAAATGAGGCCACCGGGGAGCTGTTTTTT.

CDR3 amino acids: CASSRSAQNEQFF. DNA of the CDR3: TGTGCCAGCAGCCGTTCGGCCCAGAATGAGCAGTTCTTC. The V gene is TRBV13, the J gene TRBJ2-1, with D unresolved. The V end lost 5 bases, the J end lost 7 bases, and 12 bases lay between the germline ends. The CDR3 contains 13 residues. Looked up from germline, CDR1 is PRHDT and CDR2 is FYEKMQ (reference sequence). The full variable domain, rest sourced from reference TRBV13 and TRBJ2-1, is AAGVIQSPRHLIKEKRETATLKCYPIPRHDTVYWYQQGPGQDPQFLISFYEKMQSDKGSIPDRFSAQQFSDYHSELNMSSLELGDSALYFCASSRSAQNEQFFGPGTRLTVL.

CDR3 loop: CSAVTGGWGDTQYF. The CDR3 region has the DNA TGCAGTGCTGTGACAGGGGGCTGGGGAGATACGCAGTATTTT. This chain joins TRBV20-1 and TRBJ2-3, with 10 bases fitting TRBD1. This CDR3 is built from 14 residues. Trimming at V came to 5 bases and at J to 5 bases, leaving 7 bases not matched to a gene. Germline V gene lookup returns CDR1 DFQATT and CDR2 SNEGSKA (reference sequence).

The V gene is TRBV5-1, the J gene TRBJ1-1; D remains unclear. The V and J ends lost 4 bases and 3 bases respectively, with 10 bases between them. The germline V gene has CDR1 SGHRS and CDR2 YFSETQ. The CDR3 has 13 amino acids. The CDR3 sequence: CASSAKWDTEAFF. The CDR3 DNA sequence: TGCGCCAGCAGCGCGAAGTGGGACACTGAAGCTTTCTTT.

This rearrangement joins TRBV20-1 to TRBJ1-4; D is possibly TRBD1 (5 bases). CDR1 DFQATT and CDR2 SNEGSKA come from the germline V gene (reference sequence). CDR3 length: 13 amino acids. Between the trimmed V and J ends, which lost 7 bases and 3 bases, there was a span of 12 bases. CDR3 residues: CSVARGSNEKLFF. The CDR3 DNA sequence: TGCAGTGTCGCCCGGGGCTCTAATGAAAAACTGTTTTTT.

In DNA, the CDR3 is TGTGCCATCAGTGAATCGGGCACAGATACGCAGTATTTT. Encoded protein: CAISESGTDTQYF. The V gene is TRBV10-3, the J gene TRBJ2-3, with unresolved D. This CDR3 has 13 residues. CDR1 is ENHRY, CDR2 SYGVKD, per germline. Trimming shortened V by 3 bases and J by 1 base, and 5 bases separated the two germline ends.

This clonotype was recorded a few times. The chain recombines TRBV20-1 with TRBJ2-1; 7 bases map to TRBD2. The ends lost 3 bases at V and 6 bases at J; junction bases unmatched: 11. The CDR3 consists of 15 residues. Germline CDR1 DFQATT, CDR2 SNEGSKA (reference sequence). The CDR3: CSARIIGLGTNEQFF. The CDR3 DNA sequence: TGCAGTGCTAGGATCATTGGACTAGGGACCAATGAGCAGTTCTTC.

The rearrangement joins TRBV7-9 to TRBJ1-1; the match to TRBD1 covers 7 bases. CDR3 size: 14 residues. CDR1 and CDR2 from the germline V gene are SEHNR and FQNEAQ (reference sequence). The trim removed 5 bases at V and 4 bases at J, leaving 7 bases unmatched. The DNA for the CDR3 is TGTGCCAGCAGCCGGACAGGTGTCGGCACTGAAGCTTTCTTT. Protein product: CASSRTGVGTEAFF. Drawing the rest from reference TRBV7-9 and TRBJ1-1, the complete variable domain is DTGVSQNPRHKITKRGQNVTFRCDPISEHNRLYWYRQTLGQGPEFLTYFQNEAQLEKSRLLSDRFSAERPKGSFSTLEIQRTEQGDSAMYLCASSRTGVGTEAFFGQGTRLTVV.

The V and J genes are TRBV5-1 and TRBJ2-1; no definite D call. CDR3 length: 15 residues. The V and J ends lost 4 bases and 0 bases respectively, with 11 bases between them. Germline V lookup: CDR1 SGHRS, CDR2 YFSETQ. Written as DNA, the CDR3 is TGCGCCAGCAGCGTCGGGCCAAGCTCCTACAATGAGCAGTTCTTC. Translating gives CASSVGPSSYNEQFF. The full variable domain, with the rest looked up from reference TRBV5-1 and TRBJ2-1, is KAGVTQTPRYLIKTRGQQVTLSCSPISGHRSVSWYQQTPGQGLQFLFEYFSETQRNKGNFPGRFSGRQFSNSRSEMNVSTLELGDSALYLCASSVGPSSYNEQFFGPGTRLTVL.

This clonotype was counted only a few times. V is TRBV30 and J is TRBJ1-1, with no clear D. The germline V and J ends were trimmed by 0 bases and 0 bases, with 11 bases remaining between them. The CDR3 is 15 amino acids. CDR1 is GTSNPN and CDR2 is SVGIG in the germline V gene (reference sequence). The chain's CDR3 is CAWSVLAGLNTEAFF. The CDR3 DNA follows: TGTGCCTGGAGTGTACTGGCGGGTTTGAACACTGAAGCTTTCTTT.

As DNA, the CDR3 is TGTGCCAGCAGACGAGCGGGGCTACAAGAGACCCAGTACTTC. Protein: CASRRAGLQETQYF. The genes are TRBV27 and TRBJ2-5, with 7 nucleotides matching TRBD2. V was clipped by 6 bases and J by 2 bases; unmatched bases: 6. Germline V gives CDR1 MNHEY, CDR2 SMNVEV (reference sequence). The CDR3 consists of 14 residues.

The gene calls are TRBV7-8 and TRBJ2-2, with D unresolved. V lost 5 bases to trimming and J lost 7 bases, with 17 bases between them. CDR1 and CDR2 (germline): SGHVS, FQNEAQ. This CDR3 region has 15 residues. CDR3 loop: CASSEGRGLVGELFF. The CDR3 DNA reads TGTGCCAGCAGCGAAGGACGTGGATTGGTCGGGGAGCTGTTTTTT.

In this sample, this clonotype turned up a few times. The chain combines TRBV7-8 with TRBJ2-3; maybe TRBD2 (6 bases). V was trimmed by 1 base and J by 1 base, leaving 12 bases between them. This CDR3 region has 16 residues. Germline V CDR1 and CDR2: SGHVS, FQNEAQ. CDR3 in amino acids: CASSLGQGGGTDTQYF. For the CDR3, the DNA is TGTGCCAGCAGCTTAGGGCAGGGAGGAGGCACAGATACGCAGTATTTT.

This clonotype was counted between two and nine times. The V and J genes are TRBV6-2 or TRBV6-3 and TRBJ2-2, with D uncertain. CDR1 MNHEY and CDR2 SVGEGT come from the germline V gene. This CDR3 contains 13 residues. V was cut by 1 base and J by 5 bases, with 5 bases left in between. CDR3 protein: CASSYWNTGELFF. CDR3 bases: TGTGCCAGCAGTTACTGGAATACCGGGGAGCTGTTTTTT.

This clonotype was detected a few times. The rearrangement uses TRBV20-1 and TRBJ2-1, with TRBD1 matching 11 bases. With 5 bases clipped from V and 6 bases from J, the junction kept 6 bases outside the gene matches. The V gene's germline CDR1 is DFQATT and CDR2 SNEGSKA (reference sequence). The CDR3 extends over 14 amino acids. CDR3 loop: CSAEDRGRFNEQFF. CDR3 DNA sequence: TGCAGTGCTGAGGACAGGGGGCGATTCAATGAGCAGTTCTTC.

This clonotype was counted a few times. The J gene is TRBJ2-1, the V gene TRBV6-1; D unclear. V was shortened by 7 bases and J by 0 bases, with 13 bases between the two germline ends. Germline lookup yields CDR1 MNHNS and CDR2 SASEGT. There are 15 residues in the CDR3. CDR3: CASIPGQSSYNEQFF. The CDR3 coding sequence is TGTGCCAGCATTCCGGGCCAAAGCTCCTACAATGAGCAGTTCTTC.

The chain combines TRBV20-1 with TRBJ1-2; a weak D match, TRBD1 (5 bases). V was clipped by 6 bases and J by 0 bases, with 17 bases between them. The CDR3 has 15 amino acids. Germline V lookup: CDR1 DFQATT, CDR2 SNEGSKA (reference sequence). In nucleotides, the CDR3 is TGCAGTGCGACAACCTCCGGGGCCACTAACTATGGCTACACCTTC. Translation gives CSATTSGATNYGYTF.

The rearrangement joins TRBV20-1 to TRBJ1-5; D is uncertain. This CDR3 spans 12 amino acids. The V end lost 6 bases, the J end lost 0 bases, and 6 bases lay between the germline ends. The V gene's germline CDR1 is DFQATT and CDR2 SNEGSKA (reference sequence). The CDR3 sequence is CSASGSNQPQHF. CDR3 bases: TGCAGTGCGTCCGGTAGCAATCAGCCCCAGCATTTT.

This clonotype was seen many times. The gene calls are TRBV7-8 and TRBJ1-5; D is uncertain. In germline, CDR1 is SGHVS, CDR2 FQNEAQ. The CDR3 runs to 14 residues. Trimming removed 2 bases from V and 7 bases from J, with 12 bases in between. CDR3: CASSLFGVGQPQHF. In nucleotides, the CDR3 is TGTGCCAGCAGCTTATTCGGGGTCGGGCAGCCCCAGCATTTT.

This clonotype turned up a few times. The chain joins TRBV28 to TRBJ1-5; D gene uncertain. Per the germline V gene, CDR1 is MDHEN and CDR2 is SYDVKM. The CDR3 extends over 14 amino acids. Between the trimmed V and J ends, which lost 4 bases and 2 bases, there was a span of 9 bases. As DNA, the CDR3 is TGTGCCAGCAGTTCACCAGTCGGCAATCAGCCCCAGCATTTT. Protein sequence: CASSSPVGNQPQHF.

This chain links TRBV6-1 with TRBJ1-5; D ambiguous. The CDR3 sequence is 14 residues long. Germline V gene sequence: CDR1 MNHNS, CDR2 SASEGT. Deletions cut 5 bases from V and 7 bases from J, with 15 bases between. CDR3 amino acids: CASSKTREAQPQHF. For the CDR3, the DNA is TGTGCCAGCAGTAAGACACGGGAGGCCCAGCCCCAGCATTTT.

The CDR3 DNA follows: TGTGCCACCAAGAGGGGTACTAGCGGGGGGACAGAGCAGTTCTTC. Translation gives CATKRGTSGGTEQFF. V usage is TRBV24-1 and J usage is TRBJ2-1, with 12 bases that match TRBD2. The CDR3 is made up of 15 amino acids. Germline V lookup: CDR1 KGHDR, CDR2 SFDVKD. The J segment lost 10 bases and the V segment lost 8 bases, leaving 11 bases of the junction unmatched.

This chain links TRBV27 with TRBJ2-5, with D uncertain. The germline V and J ends were trimmed by 4 bases and 4 bases, with 16 bases remaining between them. Germline V gives CDR1 MNHEY, CDR2 SMNVEV (reference sequence). The CDR3 is 15 amino acids. CDR3 amino acids: CASSWASQTLETQYF. The CDR3 DNA reads as TGTGCCAGCAGTTGGGCTAGTCAGACGTTAGAGACCCAGTACTTC.